Listed below are T cell receptor beta chains from one sample, sequenced in a study of monozygotic twins with inflammatory bowel disease. TCRdb re-analyzed the 5' RACE reads; it lists each CDR3 protein once, without DNA. The specimen's table records roughly 170,000 distinct CDR3 sequences. The specimen sequenced was blood. Every receptor here comes from a human donor with ulcerative colitis or Crohn's disease, or a healthy co-twin of an affected twin (not recorded which). The CDR3 runs from the conserved cysteine through the conserved F or W.

TRBV5-5	TRBJ2-1	15	CASSLAGMASGSGFF
TRBV12-3/TRBV12-4	TRBJ1-2	13	CASQGGGESGYTF
TRBV10-3	TRBJ1-2	15	CAISGGQGNNYGYTF
TRBV10-3	TRBJ1-4	14	CAISEDRSNEKLFF
TRBV7-2	TRBJ2-1	16	CASSLVAIPAYNEQFF
TRBV6-2/TRBV6-3	TRBJ2-1	15	CASSRGLAGFNEQFF
TRBV20-1	TRBJ2-7	16	CSASGLAGGISDEQYF
TRBV10-3	TRBJ2-7	13	CAISEVLTYEQYF
TRBV5-1	TRBJ2-1	16	CASSYALAGLYNEQFF
TRBV28	TRBJ1-2	14	CASSAGGASYGYTF
TRBV20-1	TRBJ1-5	14	CSAGMAGINQPQHF
TRBV29-1	TRBJ2-3	13	CSVNSVGSDTQYF
TRBV20-1	TRBJ2-1	16	CSARVGLARSYNEQFF
TRBV11-2	TRBJ2-3	14	CASSPPGATDTQYF
TRBV27	TRBJ1-6	14	CASSLRQGSSPLHF
TRBV6-1	TRBJ2-3	12	CASSEALVTQYF
TRBV3-1	TRBJ2-5	15	CASSQDPQRGRLQYF
TRBV5-1	TRBJ1-5	16	CASSLGDRGGNQPQHF
TRBV12-3/TRBV12-4	TRBJ1-2	15	CASSLRRGRDYGYTF
TRBV20-1	TRBJ2-5	16	CSARVLAGTPKGTQYF
TRBV7-9	TRBJ2-5	15	CASSLGTRGQETQYF
TRBV6-1	TRBJ1-6	15	CASRPGPIENSPLHF
TRBV30	TRBJ1-2	13	CAWRGQGAYGYTF
TRBV18	TRBJ1-1	14	CASSPPKGLTEAFF
TRBV3-1	TRBJ2-7	15	CASSQDPGRTYEQYF
TRBV7-3	TRBJ2-3	15	CASSLQGGGVDTQYF
TRBV5-4	TRBJ2-2	17	CASSLNPGTGFTGELFF
TRBV20-1	TRBJ2-1	12	CSARQGDNEQFF
TRBV20-1	TRBJ1-2	16	CSAGISGGGEVGGYTF
TRBV7-2	TRBJ1-4	15	CASSLVAGKDEKLFF
TRBV6-2/TRBV6-3	TRBJ1-1	15	CASSPDRDGGTEAFF
TRBV5-1	TRBJ2-1	17	CASSLVSWRGAGNEQFF
TRBV7-6	TRBJ2-1	17	CASSLVDSQRSYNEQFF
TRBV9	TRBJ2-1	15	CASSVLVSGVDEQFF
TRBV4-1	TRBJ2-7	15	CASSQVRASSYEQYF
TRBV29-1	TRBJ1-2	14	CSVEGQGNSYGYTF
TRBV4-1	TRBJ1-5	14	CASSQVQGGQPQHF
TRBV20-1	TRBJ2-3	18	CSASGVRGGAPSTDTQYF
TRBV7-8	TRBJ2-5	13	CASTDGVQETQYF
TRBV27	TRBJ2-7	15	CASSFGLAGGREQYF
TRBV6-5	TRBJ1-2	16	CASSSSPIRANYGYTF
TRBV18	TRBJ2-5	15	CASSPPDRRQETQYF
TRBV5-6	TRBJ1-5	15	CASSLWAGGHEPQHF
TRBV28	TRBJ2-7	13	CASSSGQGYEQYF
TRBV29-1	TRBJ2-3	15	CSVELRDREIDTQYF
TRBV3-1	TRBJ2-2	16	CASSHRVPSNTGELFF
TRBV2	TRBJ1-1	13	CASRNKRNTEAFF
TRBV20-1	TRBJ1-5	17	CSAPGEGDPYSNQPQHF
TRBV7-9	TRBJ2-3	14	CASSRVAGTDTQYF
TRBV11-2	TRBJ2-7	17	CASSLELLAGGPREQYF